A selection of T cell receptor beta chains follows, all from one sample in a study of shared clonotypes between healthy human individuals. The protocol was immunoSEQ multiplex PCR, while the TCRdb copy is restricted to in-frame clones and leaves out a portion. The table includes about 490,000 clones, less than 80% detected once. What was sequenced was PBMCs. The receptor source for this set is a middle-aged woman in good health. Some clones in this sample may be carry-over from other donors' samples. Both conserved end residues are part of each CDR3. The D gene is left open where the match is weak. Size values are once, few and many counts, or a class for expanded clones, and some rows have none.

V gene	J gene	CDR3 length	D gene	clone size	CDR3 DNA	CDR3 protein
TRBV28	TRBJ1-2	14	TRBD1	-	TGTGCCAGCAGTGTTCCGGGACAGGGTGGTGGCTACACCTTC	CASSVPGQGGGYTF
TRBV18	TRBJ2-2	15	-	-	TGTGCCAGCTCACCGACGGGACACCGCACCGGGGAGCTGTTTTTT	CASSPTGHRTGELFF
TRBV7-9	TRBJ2-7	14	TRBD2	-	TGTGCCAGCAGCTTCGGACTAGAGCCCTACGAGCAGTACTTC	CASSFGLEPYEQYF
TRBV15	TRBJ2-7	13	-	-	TGTGCCACCAGTTCCCCTTCGGGGATTGAGCAGTACTTC	CATSSPSGIEQYF
TRBV10-3	TRBJ1-2	15	-	-	TGTGCCATCAGCGTTCGACAGCCTTCTAACTATGGCTACACCTTC	CAISVRQPSNYGYTF
TRBV5-1	TRBJ1-1	15	-	few	TGCGCCAGCAGCTCAAGAGGGACGTTGAACACTGAAGCTTTCTTT	CASSSRGTLNTEAFF
TRBV2	TRBJ2-1	17	TRBD2	-	TGTGCCAGCAGTGGACGGACTAGCGGGATTATAGGGAATGAGCAGTTCTTC	CASSGRTSGIIGNEQFF
TRBV5-5	TRBJ1-3	14	-	-	TGTGCCAGCAGCTTGGGCAGCTCTGGAAACACCATATATTTT	CASSLGSSGNTIYF
TRBV30	TRBJ1-2	11	-	-	TGTGCCTGGAGCGGACCCTATGGCTACACCTTC	CAWSGPYGYTF
TRBV15	TRBJ2-7	18	TRBD1	-	TGTGCCACCAGCAGGGGACAGGGGGCGACGCCCGGCTCCTACGAGCAGTACTTC	CATSRGQGATPGSYEQYF
TRBV11-2	TRBJ2-3	16	-	-	TGTGCCAGCAGCTTAGCCCTAGCTCCAGGGACAGATACGCAGTATTTT	CASSLALAPGTDTQYF
TRBV4-3	TRBJ2-5	15	-	once	TGCGCCAGCAGCCAAGAGCCCGGGTTCCAAGAGACCCAGTACTTC	CASSQEPGFQETQYF
TRBV27	TRBJ2-2	13	-	-	TGTGCCAGCAGTTGGAGGAGCACCGGGGAGCTGTTTTTT	CASSWRSTGELFF
TRBV7-3	TRBJ2-2	15	-	-	TGTGCCAGCAGCTTATTTAGCGGACACACCGGGGAGCTGTTTTTT	CASSLFSGHTGELFF
TRBV5-1	TRBJ2-2	15	TRBD1	-	TGCGCCAGCAGCTCTCGACAGGGTATCACCGGGGAGCTGTTTTTT	CASSSRQGITGELFF
TRBV21-1	TRBJ2-1	16	-	-	TGTGCCAGCAGCAAAGCGGCTAGCGGGAGTCGGGATGAGCAGTTCTTC	CASSKAASGSRDEQFF
TRBV28	TRBJ1-1	15	-	-	TGTGCCAGCAGGCCCACCCGAGGAGGTGGTACTGAAGCTTTCTTT	CASRPTRGGGTEAFF
TRBV27	TRBJ1-1	14	TRBD1	-	TGTGCCAGCAGTTTACAGGGGGCGTCGACTGAAGCTTTCTTT	CASSLQGASTEAFF
TRBV5-1	TRBJ2-6	17	-	-	TGCGCCAGCAGCTTGGGCCCAGGGGCCTCTGGGGCCAACGTCCTGACTTTC	CASSLGPGASGANVLTF
TRBV25-1	TRBJ2-7	15	TRBD2	-	TGTGCCAGTAGTGTAGAGGCGGGAGTGTCCTACGAGCAGTACTTC	CASSVEAGVSYEQYF
TRBV9	TRBJ1-3	14	-	-	TGTGCCAGCAGCATCGACACGGCTGGAAACACCATATATTTT	CASSIDTAGNTIYF
TRBV27	TRBJ2-2	14	TRBD1	-	TGTGCCAGCAGAGGGGGCGCGGGCACCGGGGAGCTGTTTTTT	CASRGGAGTGELFF
TRBV18	TRBJ2-1	13	-	-	TGTGCCAGCTCACCCTCTAGGGACGGTGGGCAGTTCTTC	CASSPSRDGGQFF
TRBV19	TRBJ1-2	14	-	-	TGTGCCAGTATAACATCCCGGGACGCGTACGGCTACACCTTC	CASITSRDAYGYTF
TRBV7-9	TRBJ2-2	13	TRBD1	-	TGTGCCAGCAGCACACAGGGGACCGGGGAGCTGTTTTTT	CASSTQGTGELFF
TRBV28	TRBJ2-7	14	-	once	TGTGCCAGCAGTTTATATCAAGCGGACTACGAGCAGTACTTC	CASSLYQADYEQYF
TRBV5-1	TRBJ1-4	15	-	-	TGCGCCAGCAGCGGATCGGGACGGATTAATGAAAAACTGTTTTTT	CASSGSGRINEKLFF
TRBV5-5	TRBJ2-1	17	-	-	TGTGCCAGCAGCTTTCCTCCGGGCGGGCGGACCTACAATGAGCAGTTCTTC	CASSFPPGGRTYNEQFF
TRBV10-3	TRBJ1-2	12	-	-	TGTGCCATCAGTGGTGGGGACTATGGCTACACCTTC	CAISGGDYGYTF
TRBV5-1	TRBJ1-3	15	TRBD1	many	TGCGCCAGCAGCTTGGATACAGGGGCTGGAAACACCATATATTTT	CASSLDTGAGNTIYF
TRBV2	TRBJ1-5	13	-	-	TGTGCCAGCATCCGGGACCCCAATCAGCCCCAGCATTTT	CASIRDPNQPQHF
TRBV29-1	TRBJ1-2	11	-	-	TGCGCGGCGGGGGAGAACTATGGCTACACCTTC	CAAGENYGYTF
TRBV6-5	TRBJ2-1	15	-	-	TGTGCCAGCAGGGGAGTACCCAACTCCTACAATGAGCAGTTCTTC	CASRGVPNSYNEQFF
TRBV28	TRBJ2-7	15	-	once	TGTGCCAGCAGTTTTTCAGGGGACTCCCAGTACGAGCAGTACTTC	CASSFSGDSQYEQYF
TRBV7-3	TRBJ2-3	14	TRBD1	-	TGTGCCAGCAGCTCGACAGGGACAACAGATACGCAGTATTTT	CASSSTGTTDTQYF
TRBV28	TRBJ1-1	15	-	-	TGTGCCAGCAGTCCCCCCGTTGGAAGCCCCACTGAAGCTTTCTTT	CASSPPVGSPTEAFF
TRBV6-1	TRBJ1-2	13	-	-	TGTGCCAGCAGTGAAAATGGAGGGGATGGCTACACCTTC	CASSENGGDGYTF
TRBV2	TRBJ2-3	16	-	-	TGTGCCAGCAGTGAAGAAGGGGGTCTTATCCCAGATACGCAGTATTTT	CASSEEGGLIPDTQYF
TRBV7-2	TRBJ1-5	13	-	-	TGTGCCAGCAGTGAAGGGTACCATCAGCCCCAGCATTTT	CASSEGYHQPQHF
TRBV7-2	TRBJ2-1	13	-	-	TGTGCCAGCAGCTTAGGACTGTACAATGAGCAGTTCTTC	CASSLGLYNEQFF
TRBV5-1	TRBJ1-1	15	-	few	TGCGCCAGCAGCTCCGGCGCTACGGCGTCGCTTGAAGCTTTCTTT	CASSSGATASLEAFF
TRBV25-1	TRBJ2-1	13	-	-	TGTGCCAGCAGCACCGTCCGGGTCAATGAGCAGTTCTTC	CASSTVRVNEQFF
TRBV7-9	TRBJ2-7	14	-	-	TGTGCCAGCAGCTTAGATTTGCGTTCGGGCGAGCAGTACTTC	CASSLDLRSGEQYF
TRBV28	TRBJ1-2	13	-	-	TGTGCCAGCAGTTCGGGGGTGGACTATGGCTACACCTTC	CASSSGVDYGYTF
TRBV11-2	TRBJ2-5	14	TRBD2	-	TGTGCCAGCAGCCTTGGGACTACGGGTGAGACCCAGTACTTC	CASSLGTTGETQYF
TRBV5-4	TRBJ2-3	20	TRBD2	few	TGTGCCAGCAGCTTGCCCGGACTAGCGGGTCTTCTTCGGGGCACAGATACGCAGTATTTT	CASSLPGLAGLLRGTDTQYF
TRBV7-7	TRBJ2-7	13	-	once	TGTGCCAGCAGCTTAGCAGGGCGGGACGAGCAGTACTTC	CASSLAGRDEQYF
TRBV4-3	TRBJ1-1	15	-	once	TGCGCCAGCAGCCAAGATGACAGGACGAACACTGAAGCTTTCTTT	CASSQDDRTNTEAFF
TRBV18	TRBJ2-3	13	-	-	TGTGCCAGCTCACCTCCCACCTACGATACGCAGTATTTT	CASSPPTYDTQYF
TRBV19	TRBJ1-1	11	-	-	TGTGCCAGTGGAGCTTGGAGTGAAGCTTTCTTT	CASGAWSEAFF
TRBV29-1	TRBJ1-1	14	-	few	TGCAGCGTTGTGAGGGGGACCATGAACACTGAAGCTTTCTTT	CSVVRGTMNTEAFF